This passage covers 2 T cell receptor beta chains from one sample sequenced in a study of glioma-infiltrating T cells after dendritic cell vaccination. The data were produced by immunoSEQ multiplex PCR, yet TCRdb's version contains in-frame clones alone and is incomplete. Found here are under 100,000 clones, about 90% of them singletons; the top ten hold 3.2%. Sequenced material: blood, taken before dendritic cell vaccination. The receptors here all came from a human donor with glioblastoma.

J is TRBJ2-5 and V is TRBV2; 10 bases agree with TRBD2. Germline V gene lookup returns CDR1 SNHLY and CDR2 FYNNEI. V was pared by 9 bases and J by 3 bases, with 7 bases of the junction left unmatched. The CDR3 is 14 residues long. The CDR3 coding sequence is TGTGCCAGTCAGGTGCTAGCGGGGGAAGAGACCCAGTACTTC. Protein product: CASQVLAGEETQYF.

This chain links TRBV6-1 with TRBJ1-2; no firm D call. The germline V and J ends were trimmed by 3 bases and 5 bases, with 7 bases remaining between them. This CDR3 is built from 12 residues. The germline gives CDR1 MNHNS, CDR2 SASEGT. Here the CDR3 DNA reads TGTGCCAGCAGTGACGGTCTATATGGCTACACCTTC. Its translation: CASSDGLYGYTF.